This is a list of T cell receptor beta chains from one sample in a study of T cell responses to AZD1222 COVID-19 vaccine. Here immunoSEQ multiplex PCR was the method, and the copy in TCRdb shows in-frame clones only, minus some. The sample holds fewer than 90,000 clones, around 83% seen once. This material consisted of peripheral blood, taken 28 days after the second AZD1222 dose. The receptor set was obtained from an adult who received the AZD1222 COVID-19 vaccine. Each CDR3 is given with its conserved first and last residue. The D gene is left open where the match is weak. Clone size is not always given. Where it is, it says once, few, many or a class for expanded clones.

j_gene: TRBJ2-7; d_gene: TRBD2; v_gene: TRBV28; abundance: -; CDR3aa: CASRSTSGRAGEQYF; CDR3nt: TGTGCCAGCAGGTCGACTAGCGGGAGGGCCGGAGAGCAGTACTTC
j_gene: TRBJ2-1; d_gene: TRBD2; v_gene: TRBV19; abundance: -; CDR3aa: CASSILQLAGESNEQFF; CDR3nt: TGTGCCAGTAGTATCCTTCAGCTAGCGGGAGAGTCCAATGAGCAGTTCTTC
j_gene: TRBJ1-5; d_gene: -; v_gene: TRBV5-1; abundance: -; CDR3aa: CASSSGLLNQPQHF; CDR3nt: TGCGCCAGCAGCTCGGGACTGCTCAATCAGCCCCAGCATTTT
j_gene: TRBJ2-7; d_gene: -; v_gene: TRBV4-1; abundance: -; CDR3aa: CASSFQGGDEQYF; CDR3nt: TGCGCCAGCAGCTTCCAGGGGGGTGACGAGCAGTACTTC
j_gene: TRBJ1-2; d_gene: TRBD1; v_gene: TRBV7-9; abundance: once; CDR3aa: CASSLDGTGGYTF; CDR3nt: TGTGCCAGCAGCTTAGATGGGACAGGTGGCTACACCTTC
j_gene: TRBJ1-5; d_gene: -; v_gene: TRBV2; abundance: -; CDR3aa: CASSPPGLKQPQHF; CDR3nt: TGTGCCAGCTCCCCGCCGGGGTTAAAACAGCCCCAGCATTTT
j_gene: TRBJ1-1; d_gene: -; v_gene: TRBV28; abundance: -; CDR3aa: CASSFPLNTEAFF; CDR3nt: TGTGCCAGCAGTTTCCCCCTGAACACTGAAGCTTTCTTT
j_gene: TRBJ1-4; d_gene: -; v_gene: TRBV5-1; abundance: -; CDR3aa: CASSPVGGREKLFF; CDR3nt: TGCGCCAGCAGCCCCGTGGGGGGGCGGGAAAAACTGTTTTTT
j_gene: TRBJ2-7; d_gene: TRBD2; v_gene: TRBV7-9; abundance: -; CDR3aa: CASSPTGGGRSYEQYF; CDR3nt: TGTGCCAGCAGCCCCACCGGGGGGGGGCGATCCTACGAGCAGTACTTC
j_gene: TRBJ1-2; d_gene: -; v_gene: TRBV4-1; abundance: -; CDR3aa: CASSQPLGQINYGYTF; CDR3nt: TGCGCCAGCAGCCAGCCGCTGGGGCAAATCAACTATGGCTACACCTTC
j_gene: TRBJ1-1; d_gene: -; v_gene: TRBV18; abundance: once; CDR3aa: CASSPRDRNTEAFF; CDR3nt: TGTGCCAGCTCACCACGAGACAGAAACACTGAAGCTTTCTTT
j_gene: TRBJ1-5; d_gene: -; v_gene: TRBV9; abundance: -; CDR3aa: CASSVAGALNQPQHF; CDR3nt: TGTGCCAGCAGCGTTGCAGGGGCCCTGAATCAGCCCCAGCATTTT
j_gene: TRBJ1-2; d_gene: TRBD1; v_gene: TRBV7-9; abundance: -; CDR3aa: CASSPQGTAPARYGYTF; CDR3nt: TGTGCCAGCAGCCCGCAAGGGACAGCCCCAGCCCGCTATGGCTACACCTTC
j_gene: TRBJ2-1; d_gene: -; v_gene: TRBV29-1; abundance: -; CDR3aa: CSASTGGDEQFF; CDR3nt: TGCAGCGCTTCGACAGGCGGGGATGAGCAGTTCTTC
j_gene: TRBJ2-6; d_gene: -; v_gene: TRBV6-2/TRBV6-3; abundance: -; CDR3aa: CASSYAASGANVLTF; CDR3nt: TGTGCCAGCAGTTACGCAGCCTCTGGGGCCAACGTCCTGACTTTC
j_gene: TRBJ1-2; d_gene: TRBD1; v_gene: TRBV29-1; abundance: -; CDR3aa: CSVDAASGTGGYGYTF; CDR3nt: TGCAGCGTTGATGCCGCCTCCGGGACAGGGGGTTATGGCTACACCTTC
j_gene: TRBJ1-6; d_gene: -; v_gene: TRBV7-3; abundance: -; CDR3aa: CASSLAGTTNSPLHF; CDR3nt: TGTGCCAGCAGCTTGGCCGGGACCACCAATTCACCCCTCCACTTT
j_gene: TRBJ2-2; d_gene: -; v_gene: TRBV5-1; abundance: -; CDR3aa: CASSYQQGSGELFF; CDR3nt: TGCGCCAGCAGCTACCAACAGGGCTCCGGGGAGCTGTTTTTT
j_gene: TRBJ2-5; d_gene: -; v_gene: TRBV5-6; abundance: -; CDR3aa: CASSGGTYSQETQYF; CDR3nt: TGTGCCAGCAGCGGCGGGACTTACAGCCAAGAGACCCAGTACTTC
j_gene: TRBJ2-2; d_gene: -; v_gene: TRBV5-1; abundance: -; CDR3aa: CASSLRRLDTGTGELFF; CDR3nt: TGCGCCAGCAGCTTGAGGAGACTTGACACCGGGACCGGGGAGCTGTTTTTT
j_gene: TRBJ2-5; d_gene: TRBD1; v_gene: TRBV5-1; abundance: -; CDR3aa: CASSLGADRVGETQYF; CDR3nt: TGCGCCAGCAGCTTGGGGGCGGACAGGGTAGGGGAGACCCAGTACTTC
j_gene: TRBJ2-7; d_gene: TRBD2; v_gene: TRBV13; abundance: -; CDR3aa: CASSTPGGLAGEGEQYF; CDR3nt: TGTGCCAGCAGCACCCCGGGGGGGCTAGCGGGGGAAGGCGAGCAGTACTTC
j_gene: TRBJ2-3; d_gene: -; v_gene: TRBV6-5; abundance: -; CDR3aa: CASSPTDTQYF; CDR3nt: TGTGCCAGCAGCCCCACAGATACGCAGTATTTT
j_gene: TRBJ2-1; d_gene: -; v_gene: TRBV4-2; abundance: -; CDR3aa: CASSQEPRSGRGNNEQFF; CDR3nt: TGTGCCAGCAGCCAGGAACCCCGTAGCGGAAGGGGAAACAATGAGCAGTTCTTC